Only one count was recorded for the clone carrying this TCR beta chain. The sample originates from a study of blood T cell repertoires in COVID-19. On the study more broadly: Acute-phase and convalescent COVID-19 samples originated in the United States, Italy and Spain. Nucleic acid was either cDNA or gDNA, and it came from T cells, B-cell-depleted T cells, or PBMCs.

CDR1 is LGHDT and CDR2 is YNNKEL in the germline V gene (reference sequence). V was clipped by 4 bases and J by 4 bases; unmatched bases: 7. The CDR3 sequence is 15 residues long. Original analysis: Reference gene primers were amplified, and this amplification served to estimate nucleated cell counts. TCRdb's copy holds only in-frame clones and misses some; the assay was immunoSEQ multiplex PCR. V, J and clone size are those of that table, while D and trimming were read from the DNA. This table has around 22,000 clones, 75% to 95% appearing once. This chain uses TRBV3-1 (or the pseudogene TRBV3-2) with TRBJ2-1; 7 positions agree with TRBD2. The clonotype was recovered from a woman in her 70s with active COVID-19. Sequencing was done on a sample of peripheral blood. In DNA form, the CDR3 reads TGTGCCAGCAGCCGACCCGGACTAGTATACAATGAGCAGTTCTTC. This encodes CASSRPGLVYNEQFF.